Sequencing of this TCR beta chain was carried out in a study of CD4 T cells in relation to SARS-CoV-2 and coronaviruses. CDR3 size: 19 residues. V trimming: 3 bases; J trimming: 7 bases; junction bases outside the gene matches: 23. Germline CDR1 and CDR2: SEHNR and FQNEAQ (reference sequence). Note on this clone: Its antigen is unidentified.

Profiled with immunoSEQ multiplex PCR; TCRdb holds only in-frame clones, not every one. The repertoire includes about 12,000 clones, roughly 71% of them detected once, and under 9% sits in the top ten. Before the COVID-19 pandemic, during about 2011-2019, CD4+ T cells were taken from unexposed donors. The cells were cultured for approximately 10 days before CD4+ T cells were isolated. Specimen: CD4+ T cells from PBMCs, cultured in vitro. The rearrangement uses TRBV7-9 and TRBJ2-7; 8 bases align to TRBD2. The sequence derives from a human donor in good health. This CDR3 is CASSLGGGGIAGKGGEQYF. Written as DNA, the CDR3 is TGTGCCAGCAGCTTGGGGGGTGGTGGGATAGCGGGAAAAGGCGGGGAGCAGTACTTC.